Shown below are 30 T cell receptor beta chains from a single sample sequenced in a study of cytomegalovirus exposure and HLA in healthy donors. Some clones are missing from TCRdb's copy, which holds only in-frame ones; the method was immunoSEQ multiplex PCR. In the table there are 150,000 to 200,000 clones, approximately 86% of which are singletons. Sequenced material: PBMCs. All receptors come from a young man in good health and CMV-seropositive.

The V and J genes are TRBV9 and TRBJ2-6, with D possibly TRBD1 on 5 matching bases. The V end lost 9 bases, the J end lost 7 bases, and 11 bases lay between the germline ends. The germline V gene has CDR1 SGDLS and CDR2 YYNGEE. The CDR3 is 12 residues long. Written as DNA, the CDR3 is TGTGCCACCGAAGGGGTTGCCAACGTCCTGACTTTC. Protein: CATEGVANVLTF.

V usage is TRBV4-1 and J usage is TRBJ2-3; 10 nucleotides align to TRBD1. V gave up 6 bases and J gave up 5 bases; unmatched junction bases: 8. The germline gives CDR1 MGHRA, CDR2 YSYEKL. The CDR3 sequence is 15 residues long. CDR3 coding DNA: TGCGCCAGCAGGATAGGGACAGGGGCGAAAGATACGCAGTATTTT. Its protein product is CASRIGTGAKDTQYF.

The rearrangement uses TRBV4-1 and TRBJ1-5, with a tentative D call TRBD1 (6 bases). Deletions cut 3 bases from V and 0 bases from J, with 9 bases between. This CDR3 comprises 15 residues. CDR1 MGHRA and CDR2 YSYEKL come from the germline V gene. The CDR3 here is CASSHQGNSNQPQHF. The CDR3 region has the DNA TGCGCCAGCAGCCACCAGGGGAATAGCAATCAGCCCCAGCATTTT.

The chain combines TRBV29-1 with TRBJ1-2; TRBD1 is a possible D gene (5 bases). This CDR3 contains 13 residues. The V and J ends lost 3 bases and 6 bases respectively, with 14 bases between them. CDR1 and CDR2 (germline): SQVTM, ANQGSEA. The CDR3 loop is CSVEETDVDGYTF. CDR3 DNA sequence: TGCAGCGTTGAGGAGACAGACGTGGATGGCTACACCTTC.

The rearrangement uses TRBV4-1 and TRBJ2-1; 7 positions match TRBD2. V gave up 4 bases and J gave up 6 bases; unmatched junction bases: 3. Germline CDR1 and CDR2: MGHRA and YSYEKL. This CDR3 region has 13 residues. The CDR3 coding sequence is TGCGCCAGCAGCCGACGACTAGCCAATGAGCAGTTCTTC. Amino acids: CASSRRLANEQFF.

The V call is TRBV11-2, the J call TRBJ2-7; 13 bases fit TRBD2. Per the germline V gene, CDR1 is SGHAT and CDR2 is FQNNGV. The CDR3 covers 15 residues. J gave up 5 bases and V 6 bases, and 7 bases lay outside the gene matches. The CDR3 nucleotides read TGTGCCAGCAGATCACTAGCGGGAGGGGGGCACGAGCAGTACTTC. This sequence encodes CASRSLAGGGHEQYF. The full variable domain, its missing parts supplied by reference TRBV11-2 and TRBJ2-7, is EAGVAQSPRYKIIEKRQSVAFWCNPISGHATLYWYQQILGQGPKLLIQFQNNGVVDDSQLPKDRFSAERLKGVDSTLKIQPAKLEDSAVYLCASRSLAGGGHEQYFGPGTRLTVT.

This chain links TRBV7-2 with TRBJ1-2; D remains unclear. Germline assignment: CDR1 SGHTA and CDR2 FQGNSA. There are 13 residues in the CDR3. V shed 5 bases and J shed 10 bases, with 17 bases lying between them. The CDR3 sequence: CASSPSEAGVYTF. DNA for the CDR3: TGTGCCAGCAGCCCCAGCGAGGCGGGAGTCTACACCTTC.

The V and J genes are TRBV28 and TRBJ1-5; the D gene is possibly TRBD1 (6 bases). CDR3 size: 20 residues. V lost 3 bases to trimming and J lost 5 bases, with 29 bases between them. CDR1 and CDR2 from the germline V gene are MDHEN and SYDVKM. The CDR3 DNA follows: TGTGCCAGCAGTTTCGACTCCCCAGGGGCACGGGACCCCTGGGATCAGCCCCAGCATTTT. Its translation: CASSFDSPGARDPWDQPQHF. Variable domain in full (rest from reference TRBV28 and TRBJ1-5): DVKVTQSSRYLVKRTGEKVFLECVQDMDHENMFWYRQDPGLGLRLIYFSYDVKMKEKGDIPEGYSVSREKKERFSLILESASTNQTSMYLCASSFDSPGARDPWDQPQHFGDGTRLSIL.

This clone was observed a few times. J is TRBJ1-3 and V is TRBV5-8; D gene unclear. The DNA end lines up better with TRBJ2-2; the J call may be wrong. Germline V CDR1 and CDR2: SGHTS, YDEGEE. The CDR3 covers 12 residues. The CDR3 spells CASSFTIRELFF. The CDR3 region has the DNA TGTGCCAGCAGCTTTACTATCCGGGAGCTGTTTTTT.

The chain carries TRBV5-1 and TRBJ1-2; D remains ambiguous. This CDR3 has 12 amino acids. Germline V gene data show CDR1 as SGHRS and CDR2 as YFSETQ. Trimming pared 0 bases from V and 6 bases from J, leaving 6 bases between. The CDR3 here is CASSLAGDGYTF. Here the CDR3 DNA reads TGCGCCAGCAGCTTGGCCGGGGATGGCTACACCTTC.

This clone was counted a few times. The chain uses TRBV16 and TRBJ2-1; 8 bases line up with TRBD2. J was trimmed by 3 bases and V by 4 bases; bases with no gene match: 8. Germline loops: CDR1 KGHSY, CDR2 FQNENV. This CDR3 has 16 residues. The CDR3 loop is CASSPFAGGNYNEQFF. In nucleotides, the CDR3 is TGTGCCAGCAGCCCCTTCGCGGGGGGAAACTACAATGAGCAGTTCTTC.

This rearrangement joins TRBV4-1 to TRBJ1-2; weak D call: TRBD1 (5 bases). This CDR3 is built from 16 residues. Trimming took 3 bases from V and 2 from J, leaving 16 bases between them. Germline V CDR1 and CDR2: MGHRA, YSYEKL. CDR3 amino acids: CASSHRSLTENYGYTF. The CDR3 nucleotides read TGCGCCAGCAGCCACCGCTCCCTGACAGAAAACTATGGCTACACCTTC.

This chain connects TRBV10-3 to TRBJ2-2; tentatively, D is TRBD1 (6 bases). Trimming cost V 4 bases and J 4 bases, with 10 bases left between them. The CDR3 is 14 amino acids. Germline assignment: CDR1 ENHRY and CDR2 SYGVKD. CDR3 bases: TGTGCCATCAGTGGGGACACCTTCACCGGGGAGCTGTTTTTT. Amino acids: CAISGDTFTGELFF.

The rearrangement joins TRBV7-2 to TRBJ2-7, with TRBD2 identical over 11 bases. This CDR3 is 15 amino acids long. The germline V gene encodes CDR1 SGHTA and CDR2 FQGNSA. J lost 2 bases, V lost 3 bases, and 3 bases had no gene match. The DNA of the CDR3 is TGTGCCAGCAGCTTTAGCGGGGGGGTAACCTACGAGCAGTACTTC. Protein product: CASSFSGGVTYEQYF.

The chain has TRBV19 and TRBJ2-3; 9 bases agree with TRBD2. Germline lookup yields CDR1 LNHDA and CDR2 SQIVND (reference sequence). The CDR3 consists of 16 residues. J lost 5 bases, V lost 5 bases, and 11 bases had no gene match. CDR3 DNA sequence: TGTGCCAGTAGTCTCTTCTTAGCGGGAGTGGAAGATACGCAGTATTTT. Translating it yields CASSLFLAGVEDTQYF.

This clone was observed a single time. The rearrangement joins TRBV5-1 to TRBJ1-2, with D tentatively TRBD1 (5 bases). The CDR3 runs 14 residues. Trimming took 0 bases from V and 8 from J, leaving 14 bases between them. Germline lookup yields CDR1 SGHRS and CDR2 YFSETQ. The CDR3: CASSLDGREGGYTF. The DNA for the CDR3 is TGCGCCAGCAGCTTGGATGGCAGGGAGGGAGGCTACACCTTC.

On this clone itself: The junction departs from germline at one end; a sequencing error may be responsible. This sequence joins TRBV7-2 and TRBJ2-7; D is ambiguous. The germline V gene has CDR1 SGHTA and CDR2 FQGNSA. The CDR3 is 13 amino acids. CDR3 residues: CASSPSPRYGQYF. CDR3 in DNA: TGTGCCAGCAGCCCCTCGCCCAGGTACGGGCAGTACTTC.

The CDR3 sequence is CASLLAKNIQYF. In nucleotides, the CDR3 is TGTGCCAGCCTACTAGCCAAAAACATTCAGTACTTC. The chain links TRBV2 to TRBJ2-4; D ambiguous. Germline loops: CDR1 SNHLY, CDR2 FYNNEI. CDR3 length: 12 residues. V was clipped by 8 bases and J by 0 bases, with 5 bases between them.

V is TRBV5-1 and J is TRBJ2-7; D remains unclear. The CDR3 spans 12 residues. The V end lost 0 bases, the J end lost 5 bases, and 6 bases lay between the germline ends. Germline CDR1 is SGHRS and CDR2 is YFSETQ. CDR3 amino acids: CASSLVADEQYF. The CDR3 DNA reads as TGCGCCAGCAGCTTGGTGGCGGACGAGCAGTACTTC.

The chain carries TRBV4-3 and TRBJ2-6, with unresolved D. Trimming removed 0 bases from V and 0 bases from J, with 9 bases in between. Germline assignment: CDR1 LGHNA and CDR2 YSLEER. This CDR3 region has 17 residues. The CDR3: CASSQDRLISGANVLTF. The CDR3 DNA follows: TGCGCCAGCAGCCAAGACCGACTGATCTCTGGGGCCAACGTCCTGACTTTC.

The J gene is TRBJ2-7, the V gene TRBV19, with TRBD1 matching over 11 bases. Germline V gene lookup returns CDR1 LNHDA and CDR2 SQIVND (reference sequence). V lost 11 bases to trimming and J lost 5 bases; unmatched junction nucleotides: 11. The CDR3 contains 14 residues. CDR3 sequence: CAGFPGQGVHEQYF. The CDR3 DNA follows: TGTGCCGGATTTCCGGGACAGGGGGTCCACGAGCAGTACTTC.

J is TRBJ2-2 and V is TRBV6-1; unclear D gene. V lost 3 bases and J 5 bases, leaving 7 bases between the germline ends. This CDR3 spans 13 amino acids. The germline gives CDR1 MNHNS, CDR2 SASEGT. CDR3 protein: CASSELGTGELFF. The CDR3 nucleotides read TGTGCCAGCAGTGAGCTAGGTACCGGGGAGCTGTTTTTT.

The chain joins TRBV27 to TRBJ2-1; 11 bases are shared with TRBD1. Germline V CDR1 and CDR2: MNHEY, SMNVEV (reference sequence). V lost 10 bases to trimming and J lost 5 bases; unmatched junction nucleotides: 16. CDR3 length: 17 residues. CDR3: CATLSLADRGQDNEQFF. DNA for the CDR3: TGTGCCACCCTCAGTTTGGCGGACAGGGGGCAGGACAATGAGCAGTTCTTC.

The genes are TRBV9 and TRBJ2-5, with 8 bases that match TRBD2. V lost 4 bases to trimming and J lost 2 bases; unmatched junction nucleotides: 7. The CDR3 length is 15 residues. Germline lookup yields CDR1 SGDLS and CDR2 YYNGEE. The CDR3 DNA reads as TGTGCCAGCAGCAAGGGGAGCGGGGGACAAGAGACCCAGTACTTC. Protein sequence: CASSKGSGGQETQYF.

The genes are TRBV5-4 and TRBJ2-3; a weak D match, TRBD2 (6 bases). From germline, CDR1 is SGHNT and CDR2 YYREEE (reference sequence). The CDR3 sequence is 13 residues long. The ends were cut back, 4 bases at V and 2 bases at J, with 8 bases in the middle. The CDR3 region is CASSGGSTDTQYF. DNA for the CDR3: TGTGCCAGCAGCGGGGGGTCCACAGATACGCAGTATTTT.

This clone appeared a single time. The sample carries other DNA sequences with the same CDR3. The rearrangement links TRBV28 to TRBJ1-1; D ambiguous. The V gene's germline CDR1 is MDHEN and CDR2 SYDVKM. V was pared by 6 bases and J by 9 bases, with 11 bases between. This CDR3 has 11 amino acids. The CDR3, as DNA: TGTGCCAGCAGCTTCCGGGGAAAAGCTTTCTTT. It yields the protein CASSFRGKAFF.

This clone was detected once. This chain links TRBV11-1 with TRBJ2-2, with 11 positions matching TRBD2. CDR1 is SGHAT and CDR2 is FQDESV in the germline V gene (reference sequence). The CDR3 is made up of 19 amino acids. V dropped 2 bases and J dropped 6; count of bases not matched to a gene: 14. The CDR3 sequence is CASSLRRASGRRTSGELFF. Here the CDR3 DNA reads TGTGCCAGCAGCTTAAGGAGGGCTAGCGGGAGGAGAACTTCCGGGGAGCTGTTTTTT.

CDR3 protein: CASSIPGLVNQPQHF. In DNA, the CDR3 is TGTGCCAGTAGTATCCCAGGGTTGGTAAATCAGCCCCAGCATTTT. The V gene is TRBV19, the J gene TRBJ1-5; TRBD1 might be the D (5 bases). CDR3 length equals 15 residues. Germline-derived CDR1 and CDR2 are LNHDA and SQIVND (reference sequence). V lost 3 bases, J lost 4 bases, and 13 bases lay in between.

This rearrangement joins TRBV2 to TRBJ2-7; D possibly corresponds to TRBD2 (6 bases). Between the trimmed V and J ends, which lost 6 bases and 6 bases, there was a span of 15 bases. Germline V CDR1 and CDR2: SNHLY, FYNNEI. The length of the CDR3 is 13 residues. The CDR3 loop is CASRRRASGEQYF. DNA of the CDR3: TGTGCCAGCAGGCGGAGGGCCTCGGGCGAGCAGTACTTC. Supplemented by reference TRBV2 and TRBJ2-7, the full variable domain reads EPEVTQTPSHQVTQMGQEVILRCVPISNHLYFYWYRQILGQKVEFLVSFYNNEISEKSEIFDDQFSVERPDGSNFTLKIRSTKLEDSAMYFCASRRRASGEQYFGPGTRLTVT.

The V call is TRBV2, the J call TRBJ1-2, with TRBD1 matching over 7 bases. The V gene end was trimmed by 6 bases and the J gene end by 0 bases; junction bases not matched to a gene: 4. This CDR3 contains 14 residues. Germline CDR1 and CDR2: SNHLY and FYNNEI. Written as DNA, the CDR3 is TGTGCCAGCAGCGAGGGACAGCCTAACTATGGCTACACCTTC. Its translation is CASSEGQPNYGYTF.